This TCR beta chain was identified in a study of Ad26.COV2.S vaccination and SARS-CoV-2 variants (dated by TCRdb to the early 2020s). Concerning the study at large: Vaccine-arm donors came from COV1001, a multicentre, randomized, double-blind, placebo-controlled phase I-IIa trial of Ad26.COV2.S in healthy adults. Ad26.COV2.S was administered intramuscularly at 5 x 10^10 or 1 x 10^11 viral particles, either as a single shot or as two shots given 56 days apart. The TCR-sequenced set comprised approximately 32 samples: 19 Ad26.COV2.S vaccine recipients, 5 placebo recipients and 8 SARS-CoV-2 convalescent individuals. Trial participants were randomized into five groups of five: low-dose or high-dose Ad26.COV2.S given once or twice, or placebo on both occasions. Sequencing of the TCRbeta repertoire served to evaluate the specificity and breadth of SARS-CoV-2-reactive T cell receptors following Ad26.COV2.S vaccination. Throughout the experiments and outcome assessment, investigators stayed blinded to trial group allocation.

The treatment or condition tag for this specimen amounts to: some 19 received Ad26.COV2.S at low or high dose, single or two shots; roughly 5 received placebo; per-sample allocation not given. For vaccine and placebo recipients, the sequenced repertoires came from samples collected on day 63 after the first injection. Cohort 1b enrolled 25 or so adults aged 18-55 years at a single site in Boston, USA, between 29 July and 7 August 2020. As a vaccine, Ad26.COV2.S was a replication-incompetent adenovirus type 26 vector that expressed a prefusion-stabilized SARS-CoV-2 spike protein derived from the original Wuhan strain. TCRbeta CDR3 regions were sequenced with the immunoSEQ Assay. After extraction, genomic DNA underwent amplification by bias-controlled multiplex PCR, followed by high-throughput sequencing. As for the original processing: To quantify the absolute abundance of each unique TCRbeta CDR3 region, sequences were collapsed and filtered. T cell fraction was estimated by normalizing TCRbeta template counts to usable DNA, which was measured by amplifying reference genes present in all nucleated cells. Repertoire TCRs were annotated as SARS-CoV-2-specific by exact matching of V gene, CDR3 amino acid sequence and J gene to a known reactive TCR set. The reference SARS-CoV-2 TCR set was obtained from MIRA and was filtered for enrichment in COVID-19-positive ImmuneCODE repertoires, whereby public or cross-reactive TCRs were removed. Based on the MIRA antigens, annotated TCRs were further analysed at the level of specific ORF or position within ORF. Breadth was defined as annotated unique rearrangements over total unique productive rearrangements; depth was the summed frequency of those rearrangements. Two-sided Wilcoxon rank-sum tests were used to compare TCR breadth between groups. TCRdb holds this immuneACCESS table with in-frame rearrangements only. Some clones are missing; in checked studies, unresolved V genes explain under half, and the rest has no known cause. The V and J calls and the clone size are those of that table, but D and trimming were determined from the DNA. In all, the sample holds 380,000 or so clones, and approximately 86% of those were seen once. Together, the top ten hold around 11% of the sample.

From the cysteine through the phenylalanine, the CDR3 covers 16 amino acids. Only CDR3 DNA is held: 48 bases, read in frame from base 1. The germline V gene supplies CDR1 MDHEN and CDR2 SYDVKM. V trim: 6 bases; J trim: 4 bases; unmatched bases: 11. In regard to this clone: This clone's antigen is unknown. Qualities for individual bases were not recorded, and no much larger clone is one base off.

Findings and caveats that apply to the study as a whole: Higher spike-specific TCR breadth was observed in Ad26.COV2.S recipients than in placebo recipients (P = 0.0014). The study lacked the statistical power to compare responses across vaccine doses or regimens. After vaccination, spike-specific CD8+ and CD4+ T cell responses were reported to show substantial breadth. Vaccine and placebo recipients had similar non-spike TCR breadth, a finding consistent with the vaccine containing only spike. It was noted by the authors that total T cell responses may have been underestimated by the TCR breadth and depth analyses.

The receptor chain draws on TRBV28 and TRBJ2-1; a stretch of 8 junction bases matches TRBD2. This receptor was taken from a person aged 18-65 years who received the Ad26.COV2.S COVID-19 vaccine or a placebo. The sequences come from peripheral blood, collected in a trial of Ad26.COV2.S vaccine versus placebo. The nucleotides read TGTGCCAGCAGCTCCTCCGGGACTAGTAGTTACAATGAGCAGTTCTTC. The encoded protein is CASSSSGTSSYNEQFF.